The 6 T cell receptor beta chains in this list originate from one sample, sequenced in a study of PD-1 blockade in mismatch repair-deficient tumors. Some clones are missing from TCRdb's copy, which holds only in-frame ones; the method was immunoSEQ multiplex PCR. The profile shows 15,000 to 20,000 clones, approximately 84% of them singletons. Sequencing was performed on PBMCs, taken roughly 23 weeks after starting pembrolizumab. The receptors stem from an adult with mismatch repair-deficient cancer.

The V call is TRBV28, the J call TRBJ1-2; D gene uncertain. There are 16 residues in the CDR3. The V gene's germline CDR1 is MDHEN and CDR2 SYDVKM. The V end was cut by 5 bases, the J end by 4 bases, with 20 bases between. The CDR3 sequence is CASSPPRTVAFYGYTF. DNA of the CDR3: TGTGCCAGCAGTCCTCCACGCACCGTGGCTTTCTATGGCTACACCTTC.

The chain carries TRBV5-1 and TRBJ1-4, with 8 nucleotides matching TRBD1. The germline gives CDR1 SGHRS, CDR2 YFSETQ. The V gene end was trimmed by 3 bases and the J gene end by 4 bases; junction bases not matched to a gene: 14. The CDR3 consists of 18 residues. The DNA for the CDR3 is TGCGCCAGCAGCTCCGGGACAGGCGCGTGGGGGAGTAATGAAAAACTGTTTTTT. It translates to CASSSGTGAWGSNEKLFF.

The chain recombines TRBV5-6 with TRBJ2-1, with TRBD2 as a possible D gene (6 bases). The CDR3 runs to 16 residues. Germline values: CDR1 SGHDT, CDR2 YYEEEE. Deletions cut 4 bases from V and 2 bases from J, with 16 bases between. CDR3 DNA sequence: TGTGCCAGCAGCCCTGCCGCGGGGAGCCCCTACAATGAGCAGTTCTTC. Its protein product is CASSPAAGSPYNEQFF.

This clone turned up a few times. This rearrangement joins TRBV19 to TRBJ2-7, with D possibly TRBD1 on 5 matching bases. The CDR3 covers 15 residues. V was trimmed by 3 bases and J by 3 bases, leaving 15 bases between them. Germline V gene sequence: CDR1 LNHDA, CDR2 SQIVND (reference sequence). The CDR3 DNA reads as TGTGCCAGTAGTATGCCGAGCAGGGAAGGCTACGAGCAGTACTTC. It is translated as CASSMPSREGYEQYF.

The chain links TRBV9 to TRBJ1-4; 9 positions agree with TRBD1. V lost 0 bases, J lost 5 bases, and 2 bases stayed unmatched. The CDR3 loop spans 15 amino acids. Germline CDR1 and CDR2: SGDLS and YYNGEE. The DNA of the CDR3 is TGTGCCAGCAGCGTAGTGGGGACAGGGAATGAAAAACTGTTTTTT. Its protein product is CASSVVGTGNEKLFF.

The rearrangement joins TRBV2 to TRBJ2-7; D gene uncertain. With 0 bases removed from V and 1 base from J, the gap between germline ends came to 7 bases. Germline values: CDR1 SNHLY, CDR2 FYNNEI. The length of the CDR3 is 14 residues. The CDR3: CASSEARLSYEQYF. CDR3 in DNA: TGTGCCAGCAGTGAAGCCAGGCTATCCTACGAGCAGTACTTC.